This T cell receptor beta chain was identified during a study of hypomethylating agent response in myelodysplastic syndrome. Measured with immunoSEQ multiplex PCR; TCRdb has only the in-frame clones, and not every one. The profile shows about 3,000 clones, roughly 80% of them singletons. With regard to this clone: An end of the junction differs from the germline gene, which may be a read error.

CDR3 length equals 14 residues. The V gene's germline CDR1 is SGHRS and CDR2 YFSETQ. The genes are TRBV5-1 and TRBJ2-2; D not certain. Source: bone marrow, taken before or after starting hypomethylating agent treatment for myelodysplastic syndrome (not recorded which). This clonotype originated in a human donor with myelodysplastic syndrome. The CDR3 loop is CASSLAPLEGELFF. The CDR3 DNA is TGCGCCAGCAGTTTGGCCCCTTTGGAGGGGGAGCTGTTTTTT.